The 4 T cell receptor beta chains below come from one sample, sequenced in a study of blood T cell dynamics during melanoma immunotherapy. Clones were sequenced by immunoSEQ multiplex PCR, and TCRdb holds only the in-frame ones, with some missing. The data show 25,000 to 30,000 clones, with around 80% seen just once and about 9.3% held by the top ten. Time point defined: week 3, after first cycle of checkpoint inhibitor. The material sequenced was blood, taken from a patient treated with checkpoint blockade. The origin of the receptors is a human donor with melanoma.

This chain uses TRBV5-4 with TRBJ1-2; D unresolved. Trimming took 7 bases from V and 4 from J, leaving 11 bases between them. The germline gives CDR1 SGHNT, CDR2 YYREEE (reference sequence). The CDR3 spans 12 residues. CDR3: CASFGSRYGYTF. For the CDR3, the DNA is TGTGCCAGCTTCGGGTCTCGCTATGGCTACACCTTC.

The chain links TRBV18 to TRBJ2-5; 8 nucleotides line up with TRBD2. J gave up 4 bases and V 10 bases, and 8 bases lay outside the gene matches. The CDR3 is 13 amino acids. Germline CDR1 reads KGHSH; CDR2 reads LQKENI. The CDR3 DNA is TGTGCCACTCAGAAGAGCGGGGGAGAGACCCAGTACTTC. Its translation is CATQKSGGETQYF.

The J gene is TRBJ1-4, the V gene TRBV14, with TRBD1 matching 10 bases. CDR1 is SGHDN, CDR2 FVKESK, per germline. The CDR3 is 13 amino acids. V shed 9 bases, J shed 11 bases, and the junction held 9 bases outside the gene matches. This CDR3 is CARYRDRGGKLFF. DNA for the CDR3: TGTGCCAGATACCGGGACAGGGGTGGGAAACTGTTTTTT.

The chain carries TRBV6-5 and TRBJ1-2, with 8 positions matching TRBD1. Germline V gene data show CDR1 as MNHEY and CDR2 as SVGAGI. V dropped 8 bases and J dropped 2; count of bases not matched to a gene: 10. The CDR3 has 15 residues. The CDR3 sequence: CASYEAGQANYGYTF. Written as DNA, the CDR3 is TGTGCCAGCTATGAGGCGGGACAGGCGAACTATGGCTACACCTTC.